This T cell receptor beta chain was identified during a study of blood T cell repertoires in COVID-19. This CDR3 contains 13 residues. CDR1 and CDR2 from the germline V gene are SGHNT and YENEEA. Trimming took 3 bases from V and 5 from J, leaving 10 bases between them. Residents of approximately 25 US areas, aged about 18 to 95 years, made up the participants. Profiled with immunoSEQ multiplex PCR; TCRdb holds only in-frame clones, not every one. Of 200,000 or so clones in the sample, 65% to 85% were seen once. The TCR was taken from a man aged 35 to 55 who had recovered from COVID-19. Sequencing used PBMCs or T cells enriched from blood (not recorded which). The genes are TRBV11-3 and TRBJ1-1; D gene uncertain. The CDR3, as DNA: TGTGCCAGCAGCTTCTCAACGGGTACTGAAGCTTTCTTT. As protein: CASSFSTGTEAFF.